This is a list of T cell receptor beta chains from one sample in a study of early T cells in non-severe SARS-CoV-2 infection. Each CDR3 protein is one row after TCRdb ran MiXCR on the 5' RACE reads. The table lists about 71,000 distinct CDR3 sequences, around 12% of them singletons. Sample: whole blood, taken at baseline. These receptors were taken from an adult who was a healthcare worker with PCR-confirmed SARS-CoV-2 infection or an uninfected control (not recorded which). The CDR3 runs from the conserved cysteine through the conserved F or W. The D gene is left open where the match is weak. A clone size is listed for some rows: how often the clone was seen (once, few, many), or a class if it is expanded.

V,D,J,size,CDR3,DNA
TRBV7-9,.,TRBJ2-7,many,CASREAGPYEQYF,TGTGCCAGCAGAGAAGCGGGCCCCTACGAGCAGTACTTC
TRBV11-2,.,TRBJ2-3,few,CASSLTGGPLDTQYF,TGTGCCAGCAGCTTAACGGGCGGGCCCTTGGATACGCAGTATTTT
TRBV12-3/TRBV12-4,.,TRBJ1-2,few,CASTARRGGGYTF,TGTGCCAGCACCGCCCGCAGGGGAGGTGGCTACACCTTC
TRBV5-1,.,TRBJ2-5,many,CASSGGILGETQYF,TGCGCCAGCAGCGGCGGGATTCTAGGCGAGACCCAGTACTTC
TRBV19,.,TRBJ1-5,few,CASIGSVRGGYQPQHF,TGTGCCAGTATAGGGTCTGTTCGAGGGGGGTACCAGCCCCAGCATTTT
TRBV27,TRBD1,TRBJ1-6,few,CASSSTGGRTPLHF,TGTGCCAGCAGTTCCACAGGGGGCAGAACACCCCTCCACTTT
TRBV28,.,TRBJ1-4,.,CASSPLKGGYNEKLFF,TGTGCCAGCAGTCCGCTAAAGGGCGGGTATAATGAAAAACTGTTTTTT
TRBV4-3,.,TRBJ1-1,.,CASSQENWSEAFF,TGCGCCAGCAGCCAAGAAAATTGGTCTGAAGCTTTCTTT
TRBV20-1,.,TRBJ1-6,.,CSAQQSSYNSPLHF,TGCAGTGCTCAACAGAGCTCCTATAATTCACCCCTCCACTTT
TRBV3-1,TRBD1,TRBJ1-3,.,CASSLTGGGNTIYF,TGTGCCAGCAGCCTTACAGGGGGTGGAAACACCATATATTTT
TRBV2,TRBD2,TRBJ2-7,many,CASSEGRDGRGQYF,TGTGCCAGCAGTGAAGGCAGGGATGGGAGGGGGCAGTACTTC
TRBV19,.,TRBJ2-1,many,CASSIERSIPLNEQFF,TGTGCCAGTAGTATAGAGAGGTCAATTCCGCTCAATGAGCAGTTCTTC
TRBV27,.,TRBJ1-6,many,CASSPSATELHNSPLHF,TGTGCCAGCAGTCCCAGCGCGACAGAACTACATAATTCACCCCTCCACTTT
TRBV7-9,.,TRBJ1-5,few,CASSSGGGVNQPQHF,TGTGCCAGCAGCTCCGGCGGGGGCGTAAATCAGCCCCAGCATTTT
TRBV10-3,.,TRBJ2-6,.,CAISDDDREVSGANVLTF,TGTGCCATCAGTGACGACGACAGGGAGGTCTCTGGGGCCAACGTCCTGACTTTC
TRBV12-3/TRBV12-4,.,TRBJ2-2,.,CASKRGGDWPGSCFF,.
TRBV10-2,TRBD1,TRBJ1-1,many,CASRGTVNEAFF,TGCGCCAGCAGGGGGACAGTGAACGAAGCTTTCTTT
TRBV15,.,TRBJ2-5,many,CATSSSGHRETQYF,TGTGCCACCAGCTCCTCGGGACACCGGGAGACCCAGTACTTC
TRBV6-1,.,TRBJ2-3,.,CASSEWGQRDTQYF,TGTGCCAGCAGTGAATGGGGGCAAAGAGATACGCAGTATTTT
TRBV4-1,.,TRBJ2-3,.,CASSRVIRDTQYF,TGCGCCAGCAGCCGGGTCATCAGGGATACGCAGTATTTT
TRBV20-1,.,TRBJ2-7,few,CSARLAGDTLGEQYF,TGCAGTGCTAGATTAGCAGGGGACACCCTGGGGGAGCAGTACTTC
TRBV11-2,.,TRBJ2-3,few,CASSLAPRASDTQYF,TGTGCCAGCAGCTTAGCACCACGGGCCTCAGATACGCAGTATTTT
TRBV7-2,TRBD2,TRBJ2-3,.,CASSHTRGGGDTQYF,TGTGCCAGCAGCCACACGCGGGGGGGCGGGGATACGCAGTATTTT
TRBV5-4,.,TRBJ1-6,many,CASSLDGVTNSPLHF,TGTGCCAGCAGCTTGGATGGGGTGACGAATTCACCCCTCCACTTT
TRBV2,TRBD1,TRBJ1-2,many,CASSADRGGGYTF,TGTGCCAGCAGTGCAGACAGGGGAGGCGGCTACACCTTC
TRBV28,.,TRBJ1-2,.,CASSFFPGTFYGYTF,TGTGCCAGCAGTTTTTTCCCTGGGACGTTCTATGGCTACACCTTC
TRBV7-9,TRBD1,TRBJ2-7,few,CASSFGGQGEQYF,TGTGCCAGCAGCTTCGGCGGACAGGGGGAGCAGTACTTC
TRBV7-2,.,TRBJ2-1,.,CASSLFGGAEQFF,TGTGCCAGCAGCTTATTCGGAGGGGCGGAGCAGTTCTTC
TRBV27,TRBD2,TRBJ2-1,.,CASSLTGVAGGYNEQFF,TGTGCCAGCAGTTTAACGGGCGTAGCGGGGGGATACAATGAGCAGTTCTTC